This passage covers 28 T cell receptor beta chains from one sample sequenced in a study of PD-1 blockade in mismatch repair-deficient tumors. Data came from immunoSEQ multiplex PCR; TCRdb stores just in-frame clones and leaves some out. The top ten hold roughly 5.5% of the sample, which has 75,000 to 80,000 clones, around 80% seen once. The specimen comprised peripheral blood, sampled 44 weeks after starting pembrolizumab. All receptors come from an adult with mismatch repair-deficient cancer.

The chain combines TRBV5-6 with TRBJ1-1; D ambiguous. CDR3 size: 15 residues. The germline V gene has CDR1 SGHDT and CDR2 YYEEEE. Between the trimmed V and J ends, which lost 5 bases and 0 bases, there was a span of 14 bases. The CDR3 loop reads CASRFLGPLNTEAFF. As DNA, the CDR3 is TGTGCCAGCAGGTTCCTCGGGCCTCTGAACACTGAAGCTTTCTTT. Based on the CDR3 plus reference TRBV5-6 and TRBJ1-1, the full variable domain is DAGVTQSPTHLIKTRGQQVTLRCSPKSGHDTVSWYQQALGQGPQFIFQYYEEEERQRGNFPDRFSGHQFPNYSSELNVNALLLGDSALYLCASRFLGPLNTEAFFGQGTRLTVV.

V is TRBV27 and J is TRBJ2-7; D call uncertain. Trimming removed 2 bases at V and 7 bases at J, with 9 bases between. The germline V gene encodes CDR1 MNHEY and CDR2 SMNVEV (reference sequence). This CDR3 comprises 12 residues. CDR3 DNA: TGTGCCAGCAGTTTAGGCCTTTCGGAGCAGTACTTC. Translated: CASSLGLSEQYF.

The CDR3 sequence: CSVADRFDQPQHF. The DNA for the CDR3 is TGCAGCGTCGCTGACAGGTTTGATCAGCCCCAGCATTTT. The J gene is TRBJ1-5, the V gene TRBV29-1; tentatively, D is TRBD1 (6 bases). Looked up from germline, CDR1 is SQVTM and CDR2 is ANQGSEA. Trimming pared 6 bases from V and 5 bases from J, leaving 14 bases between. CDR3 size: 13 residues.

This clone was observed a handful of times. The chain combines TRBV29-1 with TRBJ1-2; 9 nucleotides align to TRBD1. This CDR3 region has 13 residues. Unmatched junction bases numbered 2, after V lost 2 bases and J lost 4 bases. CDR1 is SQVTM and CDR2 is ANQGSEA in the germline V gene. The CDR3 DNA reads as TGCAGCGTTGAAACAGGGGGCGGCTATGGCTACACCTTC. Translated, it gives CSVETGGGYGYTF.

This clone was observed a single time. CDR3 in DNA: TGTGCCAGCGGCAGGGGGCGAAGCGGGCCTATCCGATACTCCTACGAGCAGTACTTC. Translation: CASGRGRSGPIRYSYEQYF. The rearrangement joins TRBV7-2 to TRBJ2-7; 8 nucleotides line up with TRBD1. The CDR3 spans 19 residues. Germline V gene data show CDR1 as SGHTA and CDR2 as FQGNSA. J was trimmed by 0 bases and V by 8 bases; bases with no gene match: 21.

The rearrangement uses TRBV5-4 and TRBJ2-7; no clear D. Germline V gives CDR1 SGHNT, CDR2 YYREEE (reference sequence). V was shortened by 1 base and J by 3 bases, with 8 bases between the two germline ends. CDR3 size: 13 residues. The CDR3 is CASSLPSDYEQYF. Here the CDR3 DNA reads TGTGCCAGCAGCTTGCCCAGCGACTACGAGCAGTACTTC.

The chain links TRBV30 to TRBJ2-3; TRBD1 aligns across 9 bases. The CDR3 has 13 residues. Germline lookup yields CDR1 GTSNPN and CDR2 SVGIG (reference sequence). J lost 3 bases, V lost 3 bases, and 1 base had no gene match. The CDR3 nucleotides are TGTGCCTGGAGACAGGGGGCGACAGATACGCAGTATTTT. Translation gives CAWRQGATDTQYF.

V is TRBV5-4 and J is TRBJ1-2; D ambiguous. The CDR3 runs 14 residues. The germline V and J ends were trimmed by 0 bases and 7 bases, with 13 bases remaining between them. Germline loops: CDR1 SGHNT, CDR2 YYREEE (reference sequence). CDR3 DNA: TGTGCCAGCAGCTTGGGCCAGGAGTGGGGTGGCTACACCTTC. Amino acids: CASSLGQEWGGYTF.

This chain joins TRBV5-8 and TRBJ1-5; possibly TRBD1 for D (5 bases). The CDR3 runs 14 residues. Trimming cost V 2 bases and J 8 bases, with 14 bases left between them. Germline V gene data show CDR1 as SGHTS and CDR2 as YDEGEE. CDR3 amino acids: CASSFGRVIEPQHF. In DNA form, the CDR3 reads TGTGCCAGCAGCTTCGGCAGGGTTATTGAGCCCCAGCATTTT.

This clone was seen a few times. This chain uses TRBV19 with TRBJ2-3, with 10 bases fitting TRBD2. The CDR3 has 17 amino acids. V dropped 4 bases and J dropped 2; count of bases not matched to a gene: 9. Per germline, CDR1 LNHDA and CDR2 SQIVND (reference sequence). CDR3 sequence reads: CASSTIWTSGFTDTQYF. The CDR3 DNA sequence: TGTGCCAGTAGTACTATATGGACTAGCGGATTCACAGATACGCAGTATTTT.

This clone came up a few times. V gene TRBV7-2 combines with J gene TRBJ2-3; perhaps D is TRBD1 or TRBD2 (5 bases each). This CDR3 is built from 12 residues. With 3 bases removed from V and 8 bases from J, the gap between germline ends came to 9 bases. The germline CDR1 and CDR2 sequences are SGHTA and FQGNSA. The CDR3, as DNA: TGTGCCAGCAGCTTGATAGGGACTACGCAGTATTTT. Protein product: CASSLIGTTQYF.

The genes are TRBV2 and TRBJ2-3, with D perhaps TRBD1 or TRBD2 (5 bases each). This CDR3 comprises 16 residues. Germline CDR1 and CDR2: SNHLY and FYNNEI. Between the trimmed V and J ends, which lost 2 bases and 2 bases, there was a span of 14 bases. CDR3 nucleotide sequence: TGTGCCAGCAGTGAAAAGGGACGGCTCTCCACAGATACGCAGTATTTT. Protein sequence: CASSEKGRLSTDTQYF.

The chain uses TRBV18 and TRBJ2-1; 9 bases agree with TRBD2. Looked up from germline, CDR1 is KGHSH and CDR2 is LQKENI. V dropped 4 bases and J dropped 7; count of bases not matched to a gene: 8. CDR3 size: 15 residues. CDR3 region: CASSRVAGGPNEQFF. In DNA, the CDR3 is TGTGCCAGCTCACGCGTGGCGGGAGGGCCTAATGAGCAGTTCTTC.

This clone was found a few times. The rearrangement links TRBV29-1 to TRBJ1-2; weak D call: TRBD1 (6 bases). Germline CDR1 reads SQVTM; CDR2 reads ANQGSEA. V was shortened by 7 bases and J by 0 bases, with 9 bases between the two germline ends. The CDR3 extends over 12 amino acids. The CDR3 loop is CSARTANYGYTF. CDR3 coding DNA: TGCAGCGCTCGGACAGCTAACTATGGCTACACCTTC.

The count of this clone is one. This chain links TRBV7-9 with TRBJ1-1; D is uncertain. Germline V gene lookup returns CDR1 SEHNR and CDR2 FQNEAQ (reference sequence). This CDR3 is 14 amino acids long. Deletions cut 6 bases from V and 1 base from J, with 12 bases between. CDR3 bases: TGTGCCAGCAGTAGGGAGGGTGGGAACACTGAAGCTTTCTTT. Translating gives CASSREGGNTEAFF. Based on the CDR3 plus reference TRBV7-9 and TRBJ1-1, the full variable domain is DTGVSQNPRHKITKRGQNVTFRCDPISEHNRLYWYRQTLGQGPEFLTYFQNEAQLEKSRLLSDRFSAERPKGSFSTLEIQRTEQGDSAMYLCASSREGGNTEAFFGQGTRLTVV.

This clone was seen once. This sequence joins TRBV7-2 and TRBJ2-2, with a weak D call TRBD1 (6 bases). Germline CDR1 is SGHTA and CDR2 is FQGNSA. Trimming took 2 bases from V and 1 from J, leaving 8 bases between them. The CDR3 contains 15 residues. The CDR3 DNA is TGTGCCAGCAGCTTACAAGGGGGGAACACCGGGGAGCTGTTTTTT. Its translation: CASSLQGGNTGELFF.

The table lists this clone with a count of one. The V and J genes are TRBV11-3 and TRBJ2-3, with 7 bases fitting TRBD1. The CDR3 loop spans 12 amino acids. The germline V gene has CDR1 SGHNT and CDR2 YENEEA. J gave up 8 bases and V 2 bases, and 1 base lay outside the gene matches. The DNA of the CDR3 is TGTGCCAGCAGCTTATCAGGGGGTACGCAGTATTTT. Its translation is CASSLSGGTQYF.

This chain links TRBV18 with TRBJ1-5; D not certain. CDR1 KGHSH and CDR2 LQKENI come from the germline V gene. This CDR3 contains 16 residues. The ends were cut back, 0 bases at V and 7 bases at J, with 16 bases in the middle. The CDR3 nucleotides are TGTGCCAGCTCACCACCTTTAGTAGGGTCCGGACAGCCCCAGCATTTT. Residues: CASSPPLVGSGQPQHF.

The chain combines TRBV5-4 with TRBJ2-5; TRBD2 is a possible D gene (7 bases). Germline values: CDR1 SGHNT, CDR2 YYREEE (reference sequence). The V end was cut by 6 bases, the J end by 5 bases, with 20 bases between. The CDR3 loop spans 15 amino acids. The CDR3, as DNA: TGTGCCAGCAACCCGGAACCGGGGGGCTGGGAGACCCAGTACTTC. As protein: CASNPEPGGWETQYF.

This clone is a singleton in its sample. V is TRBV19 and J is TRBJ1-2; a weak D match, TRBD1 (5 bases). CDR3 size: 15 residues. V lost 4 bases and J lost 0, with 12 bases in between. CDR1 is LNHDA and CDR2 is SQIVND in the germline V gene (reference sequence). The CDR3 sequence: CASSNRGDPNYGYTF. In DNA, the CDR3 is TGTGCCAGTAGTAACCGGGGCGATCCTAACTATGGCTACACCTTC.

This chain uses TRBV7-2 with TRBJ1-2; D is unresolved. Per the germline V gene, CDR1 is SGHTA and CDR2 is FQGNSA. This CDR3 spans 14 amino acids. The V gene lost 7 bases and the J gene lost 0 bases, with 12 bases spanning the gap. The CDR3 nucleotides are TGTGCCAGCACCTCCCAGGTTACTAACTATGGCTACACCTTC. The encoded protein is CASTSQVTNYGYTF.

The V call is TRBV29-1, the J call TRBJ1-1, with TRBD1 as a possible D gene (6 bases). CDR1 SQVTM and CDR2 ANQGSEA come from the germline V gene. Trimming left V 7 bases short and J 7 bases short, with 10 bases between. This CDR3 comprises 10 residues. CDR3 amino acids: CSALTGEAFF. DNA of the CDR3: TGCAGCGCTCTGACAGGTGAAGCTTTCTTT.

This clone appeared a few times. The V gene is TRBV5-1, the J gene TRBJ2-7, with D perhaps matching TRBD1 (5 bases). Per the germline V gene, CDR1 is SGHRS and CDR2 is YFSETQ. Trimming removed 4 bases at V and 3 bases at J, with 14 bases between. CDR3 length: 14 amino acids. The CDR3 bases are TGCGCCAGCAGCCCTGCAAAAAGGGGCTACGAGCAGTACTTC. This sequence encodes CASSPAKRGYEQYF.

The rearrangement links TRBV7-9 to TRBJ2-1; 10 bases match TRBD2. Germline V lookup: CDR1 SEHNR, CDR2 FQNEAQ (reference sequence). The V gene end was trimmed by 5 bases and the J gene end by 0 bases; junction bases not matched to a gene: 4. CDR3 length equals 16 residues. In DNA, the CDR3 is TGTGCCAGCAGCACCTGGACTAGCGGCTCCTACAATGAGCAGTTCTTC. Translation: CASSTWTSGSYNEQFF.

The CDR3 sequence is CASSTLNGDIYEQYF. The CDR3 bases are TGTGCCAGCAGCACCTTAAACGGCGATATATACGAGCAGTACTTC. V is TRBV14 and J is TRBJ2-7; no reliable D call. The CDR3 extends over 15 amino acids. V was clipped by 5 bases and J by 4 bases, with 18 bases between them. CDR1 is SGHDN and CDR2 is FVKESK in the germline V gene. The variable domain in full, with the rest retrieved from reference TRBV14 and TRBJ2-7, is EAGVTQFPSHSVIEKGQTVTLRCDPISGHDNLYWYRRVMGKEIKFLLHFVKESKQDESGMPNNRFLAERTGGTYSTLKVQPAELEDSGVYFCASSTLNGDIYEQYFGPGTRLTVT.

The rearrangement joins TRBV28 to TRBJ1-2; D is unresolved. CDR1 and CDR2 (germline): MDHEN, SYDVKM. V shed 4 bases and J shed 0 bases, with 18 bases lying between them. The CDR3 extends over 17 amino acids. The CDR3 loop reads CASSSARRADTNYGYTF. CDR3 nucleotide sequence: TGTGCCAGCAGTTCCGCCCGTAGGGCAGACACTAACTATGGCTACACCTTC.

J is TRBJ1-1 and V is TRBV5-4, with D tentatively TRBD1 (5 bases). The CDR3 has 13 amino acids. CDR1 SGHNT and CDR2 YYREEE come from the germline V gene (reference sequence). V was clipped by 0 bases and J by 7 bases, with 10 bases between them. DNA of the CDR3: TGTGCCAGCAGCTTGGACAGGAGGTATGAAGCTTTCTTT. This sequence encodes CASSLDRRYEAFF.

This rearrangement joins TRBV11-2 to TRBJ2-6; a possible D gene is TRBD2 (5 bases). CDR3 length equals 13 residues. The germline V gene has CDR1 SGHAT and CDR2 FQNNGV. V gave up 10 bases and J gave up 3 bases, with 10 bases separating them. This CDR3 is CATLAGGANVLTF. CDR3 nucleotides: TGTGCCACCCTGGCGGGTGGGGCCAACGTCCTGACTTTC.